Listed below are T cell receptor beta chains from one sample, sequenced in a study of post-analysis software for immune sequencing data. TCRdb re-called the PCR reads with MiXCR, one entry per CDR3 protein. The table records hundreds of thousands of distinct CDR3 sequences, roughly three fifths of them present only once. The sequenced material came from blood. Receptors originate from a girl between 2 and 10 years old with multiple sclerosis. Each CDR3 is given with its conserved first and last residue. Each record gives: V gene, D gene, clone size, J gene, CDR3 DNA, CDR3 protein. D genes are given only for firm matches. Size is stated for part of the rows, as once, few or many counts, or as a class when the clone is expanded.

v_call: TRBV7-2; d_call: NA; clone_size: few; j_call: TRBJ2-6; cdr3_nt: TGTGCCAGCAGCCGGATCGCGGTGTCTGGGGCCAACGTCCTGACTTTC; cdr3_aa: CASSRIAVSGANVLTF
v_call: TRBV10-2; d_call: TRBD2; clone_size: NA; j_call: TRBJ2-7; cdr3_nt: TGCGCCAGCAGGGCTAGCGGGGGGCTAACCTACGAGCAGTACTTC; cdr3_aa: CASRASGGLTYEQYF
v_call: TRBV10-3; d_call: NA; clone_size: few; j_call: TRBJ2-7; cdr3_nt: TGTGCCATCAGTGATGGGGGGACAGCGTACGAGCAGTACTTC; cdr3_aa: CAISDGGTAYEQYF
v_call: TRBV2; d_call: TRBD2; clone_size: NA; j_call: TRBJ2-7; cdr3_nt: TGTGCCAGCAGCGGACAGCTTGGACTAGCACCGTCCGAGCAGTACTTC; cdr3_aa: CASSGQLGLAPSEQYF
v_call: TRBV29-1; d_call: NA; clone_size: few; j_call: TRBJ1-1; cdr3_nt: TGCAGCGCTGCCGGGGAGGGCACTGAAGCTTTCTTT; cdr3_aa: CSAAGEGTEAFF
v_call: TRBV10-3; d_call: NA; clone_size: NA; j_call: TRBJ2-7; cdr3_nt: TGTGCCATCAGTGAGTCGAGAGCCGGGACACTATCCTACGAGCAGTACTTC; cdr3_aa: CAISESRAGTLSYEQYF
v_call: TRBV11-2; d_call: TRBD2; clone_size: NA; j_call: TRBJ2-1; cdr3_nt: TGTGCCAGCAGACCCACCTCATTATGGCGGGAGATCTCCTACAATGAGCAGTTCTTC; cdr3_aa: CASRPTSLWREISYNEQFF
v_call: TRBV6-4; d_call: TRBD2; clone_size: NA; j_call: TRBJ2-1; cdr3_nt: TGTGCCAGCAGTGACTTTGGTAGCGGGATAATTGAGCAGTTCTTC; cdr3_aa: CASSDFGSGIIEQFF
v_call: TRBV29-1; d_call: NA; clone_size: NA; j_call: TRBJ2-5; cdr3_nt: TGCAGCGTTGGGCGACAGGGGAGGGGGGAGACCCAGTACTTC; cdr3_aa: CSVGRQGRGETQYF
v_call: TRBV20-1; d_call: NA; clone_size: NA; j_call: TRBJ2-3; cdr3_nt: TGCAGTGCTAGGCTGGGGGGCACAGATACGCAGTATTTT; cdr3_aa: CSARLGGTDTQYF
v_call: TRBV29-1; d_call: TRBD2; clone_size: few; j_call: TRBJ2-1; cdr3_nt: TGCAGCGTCCTTAGCGGGGGGCCGTATGAGCAGTTCTTC; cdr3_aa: CSVLSGGPYEQFF
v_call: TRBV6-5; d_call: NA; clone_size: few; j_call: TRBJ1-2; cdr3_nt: TGTGCCAGCAGTTACATCCCCCCGGATAACCCCCGGGACTATGGCTACACCTTC; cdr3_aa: CASSYIPPDNPRDYGYTF
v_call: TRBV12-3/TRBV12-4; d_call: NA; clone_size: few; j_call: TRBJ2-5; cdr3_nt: TGTGCCAGCAGTTTAGGTTTTCGGGAGACCCAGTACTTC; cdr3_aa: CASSLGFRETQYF
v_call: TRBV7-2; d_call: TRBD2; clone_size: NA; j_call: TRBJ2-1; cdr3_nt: TGTGCCAGCAGCTTTAGTGCGGGGGGAGCCTACAATGAGCAGTTCTTC; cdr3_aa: CASSFSAGGAYNEQFF
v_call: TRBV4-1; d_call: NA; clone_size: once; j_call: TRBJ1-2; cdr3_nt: TGCGCCAGCAGCGGTGAATACGGGGGGGACGGCTACACCTTC; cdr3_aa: CASSGEYGGDGYTF
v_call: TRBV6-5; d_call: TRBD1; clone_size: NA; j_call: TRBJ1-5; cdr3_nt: TGTGCCAGCAGCCGGACAGGGACGAGCAATCAGCCCCAGCATTTT; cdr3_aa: CASSRTGTSNQPQHF
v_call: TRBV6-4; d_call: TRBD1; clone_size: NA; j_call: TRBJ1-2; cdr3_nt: TGTGCCAGCAGTGCCGGGACAGAAGCTAACTATGGCTACACCTTC; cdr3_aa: CASSAGTEANYGYTF
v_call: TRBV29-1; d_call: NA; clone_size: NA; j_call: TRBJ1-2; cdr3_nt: TGCAGCGTTGGGGGGCCGGGGGGCTACACCTTC; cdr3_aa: CSVGGPGGYTF
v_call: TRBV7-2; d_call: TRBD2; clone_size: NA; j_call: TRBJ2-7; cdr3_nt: TGTGCCAGCAGCTTAGTAAGCGGGCTAGCGGGACCTTTCGAGCAGTACTTC; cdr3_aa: CASSLVSGLAGPFEQYF
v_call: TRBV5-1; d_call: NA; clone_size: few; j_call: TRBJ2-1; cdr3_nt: TGCGCCAGCAGCTTGGCAGGGCTTGGGGCGAATGAGCAGTTCTTC; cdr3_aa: CASSLAGLGANEQFF
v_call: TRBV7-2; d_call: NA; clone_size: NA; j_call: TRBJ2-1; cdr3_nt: TGTGCCAGCAGTCACCCCCGGAATGAGCAGTTCTTC; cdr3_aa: CASSHPRNEQFF
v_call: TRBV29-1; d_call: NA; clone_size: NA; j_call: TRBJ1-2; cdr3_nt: TGCAACGTTGCCAGGCCAGGGGCGTATGGCTACACCTTC; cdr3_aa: CNVARPGAYGYTF
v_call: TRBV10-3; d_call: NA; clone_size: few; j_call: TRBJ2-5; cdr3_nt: TGTGCCATCAGTCCCGCCGGGAAAGAAGAGACCCAGTACTTC; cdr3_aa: CAISPAGKEETQYF
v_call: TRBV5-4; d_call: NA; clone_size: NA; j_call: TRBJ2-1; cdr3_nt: TGTTGTACCTCCGCCTACAATGAGTGGTTCTTC; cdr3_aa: CCTSAYNEWFF
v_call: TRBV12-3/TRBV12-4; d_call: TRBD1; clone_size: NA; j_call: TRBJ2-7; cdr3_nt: TGTGCCAGCAGTGACAGGGGAAGCTCCTACGAGCAGTACTTC; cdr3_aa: CASSDRGSSYEQYF
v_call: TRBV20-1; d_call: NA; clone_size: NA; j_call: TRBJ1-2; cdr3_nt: TGCAGTGCTCGCGAGGTCCTCTATGGCTACACCTTC; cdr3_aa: CSAREVLYGYTF
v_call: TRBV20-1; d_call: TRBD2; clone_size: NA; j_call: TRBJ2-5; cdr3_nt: TGCAGTGCTAGGGCTTTTGTTCTAGCGGGAGTAGTTTTTAGAGAGACCCAGTACTTC; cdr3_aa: CSARAFVLAGVVFRETQYF
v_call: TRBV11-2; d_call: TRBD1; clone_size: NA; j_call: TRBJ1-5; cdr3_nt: TGTGCCAGCAGCATACGACAGGGTGGCAATCAGCCCCAGCATTTT; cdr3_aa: CASSIRQGGNQPQHF
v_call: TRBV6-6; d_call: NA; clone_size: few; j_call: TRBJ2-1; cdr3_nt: TGTGCCAGCAGTTCTCGAGGACCCAGCTCCTACAATGAGCAGTTCTTC; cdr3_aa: CASSSRGPSSYNEQFF
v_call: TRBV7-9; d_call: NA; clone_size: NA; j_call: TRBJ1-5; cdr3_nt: TGTGCCAGCAGCTTAGCGGAGACAGGTTCGAATCAGCCCCAGCATTTT; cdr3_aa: CASSLAETGSNQPQHF
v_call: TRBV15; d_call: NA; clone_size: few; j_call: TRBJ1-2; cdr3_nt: TGTGCCACCAGCAGAGGATACGAAACGGATCTAAGGTTTCTTGGCTACACCTTC; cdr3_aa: CATSRGYETDLRFLGYTF
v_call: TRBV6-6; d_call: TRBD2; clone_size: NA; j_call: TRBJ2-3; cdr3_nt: TGTGCCAGCAGTACGGGACTAGCGGGGGGCAAAGATACGCAGTATTTT; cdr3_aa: CASSTGLAGGKDTQYF
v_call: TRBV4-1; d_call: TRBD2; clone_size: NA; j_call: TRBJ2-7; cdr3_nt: TGCGCCAGCAGCCAACCACTAGCGGCCCCCTACGAGCAGTACTTC; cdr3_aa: CASSQPLAAPYEQYF
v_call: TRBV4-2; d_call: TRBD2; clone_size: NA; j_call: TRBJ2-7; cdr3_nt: TGTGCCAGCAGCCAAATGCTAGCGGGTGACTCCTACGAGCAGTACTTC; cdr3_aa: CASSQMLAGDSYEQYF
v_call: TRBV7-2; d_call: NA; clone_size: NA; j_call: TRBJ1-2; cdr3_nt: TGTGCCAGCAGCTTAGACGCCAGGGTGGCAAGTCGTGGGCACTATGGCTACACCTTC; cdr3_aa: CASSLDARVASRGHYGYTF
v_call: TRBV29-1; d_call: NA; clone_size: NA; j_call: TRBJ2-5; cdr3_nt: TGCAGCGTTTCGTTTGGTGGGGCAGGACAAGAGACCCAGTACTTC; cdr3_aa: CSVSFGGAGQETQYF
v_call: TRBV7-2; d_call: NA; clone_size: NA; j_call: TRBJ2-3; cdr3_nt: TGTGCCAGCAGCTTTGACTACCTCACGCAGTATTTT; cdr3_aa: CASSFDYLTQYF
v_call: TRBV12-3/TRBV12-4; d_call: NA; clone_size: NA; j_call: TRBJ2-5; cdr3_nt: TGTGCCAGCAGGCCCGGGGCGAATAACCAAGAGACCCAGTACTTC; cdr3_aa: CASRPGANNQETQYF
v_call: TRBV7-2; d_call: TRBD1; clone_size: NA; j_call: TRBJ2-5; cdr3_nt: TGTGCCAGCAGCTGGGGACAGGGGGTCGTAGAGACCCAGTACTTC; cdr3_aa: CASSWGQGVVETQYF
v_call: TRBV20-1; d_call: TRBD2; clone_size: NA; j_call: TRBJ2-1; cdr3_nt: TGCAGTGCTAGAGAGGGCCTAGCGGGGGGGACTCAGTTCTTC; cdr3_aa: CSAREGLAGGTQFF
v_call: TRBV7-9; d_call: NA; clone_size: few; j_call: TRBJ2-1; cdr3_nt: TGTGCCATAGGACGGTTCTCCTACAATGAGCAGTTCTTC; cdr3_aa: CAIGRFSYNEQFF
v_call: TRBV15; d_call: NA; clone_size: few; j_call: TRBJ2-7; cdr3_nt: TGTGCCACCAGCACAACAGGACTTTACGAGCAGTACTTC; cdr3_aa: CATSTTGLYEQYF
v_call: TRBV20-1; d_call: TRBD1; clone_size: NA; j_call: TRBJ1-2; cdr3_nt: TGCAGTGCCCCGACAGGGCTTACTTATGGCTACACCTTC; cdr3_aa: CSAPTGLTYGYTF
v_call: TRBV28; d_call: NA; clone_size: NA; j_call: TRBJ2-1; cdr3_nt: TGTGCCAGCAGTTTCGGCAGTCGATCCTACAATGAGCAGTTCTTC; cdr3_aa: CASSFGSRSYNEQFF
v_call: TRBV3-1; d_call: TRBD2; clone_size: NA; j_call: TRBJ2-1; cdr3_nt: TGTGCCAGCAGCATATTGCCTAGCGGCCCCTACAATGAGCAGTTCTTC; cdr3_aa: CASSILPSGPYNEQFF
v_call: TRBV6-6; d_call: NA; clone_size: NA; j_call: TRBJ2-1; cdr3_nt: TGTGCCAGCCGACAGGGACTAGGGCTGGGTAGGGAGCAGTTCTTC; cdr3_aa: CASRQGLGLGREQFF
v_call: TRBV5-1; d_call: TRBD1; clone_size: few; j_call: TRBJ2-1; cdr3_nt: TGCGCCAGCGAAACCGGGACAGGCTACAATGAGCAGTTCTTC; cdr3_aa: CASETGTGYNEQFF
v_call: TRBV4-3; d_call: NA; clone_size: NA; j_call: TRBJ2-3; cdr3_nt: TGCGCCAGCAGCCAAGATAAGGCAGGGAAAGGAGATACGCAGTATTTT; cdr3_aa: CASSQDKAGKGDTQYF
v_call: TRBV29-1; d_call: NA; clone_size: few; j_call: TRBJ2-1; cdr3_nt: TGCAAGGGGGACTACCTATGGAACTCCTACAATGAGCAGTTCTTC; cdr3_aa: CKGDYLWNSYNEQFF
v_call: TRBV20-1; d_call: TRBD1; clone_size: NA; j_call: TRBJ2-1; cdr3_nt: TGCAGTGCGGGGGGACAGGGGGCCTTGAATGAGCAGTTCTTC; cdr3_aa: CSAGGQGALNEQFF